Below, 6 T cell receptor beta chains from the same sample are listed, as sequenced in a study of blood T cells in healthy people across ages. Together with a sample-barcoded 5' primer, a J-beta primer mix was included in a second PCR lasting about 7 to 11 cycles. TCRdb re-analysed the 5' RACE reads in MiXCR, keeping a single row per CDR3 protein. The profile shows approximately 850,000 distinct CDR3 sequences, roughly 64% of them singletons. What was sequenced was blood. These receptors originate from a man aged 25-45 years in good health.

The CDR3 spells CAVRGSSYEQYF. The CDR3 nucleotides are TGTGCCGTCCGCGGGAGCTCCTACGAGCAGTACTTC. The V gene is TRBV27, the J gene TRBJ2-7, with 7 bases fitting TRBD2. This CDR3 contains 12 residues. V lost 11 bases, J lost 0 bases, and 4 bases stayed unmatched. The germline V gene has CDR1 MNHEY and CDR2 SMNVEV (reference sequence).

This chain joins TRBV4-3 and TRBJ2-3; 10 bases fit TRBD2. Unmatched junction bases numbered 7, after V lost 4 bases and J lost 6 bases. CDR1 is LGHNA and CDR2 is YSLEER in the germline V gene. The CDR3 loop spans 15 amino acids. The CDR3 sequence: CASSLGLAVVDTQYF. The CDR3 DNA follows: TGCGCCAGCAGCCTCGGACTAGCGGTGGTGGATACGCAGTATTTT.

This chain links TRBV10-3 with TRBJ2-4; maybe TRBD1 (6 bases). Near its end, the DNA agrees better with TRBJ2-5, so the J call may be wrong. This CDR3 region has 13 residues. Germline CDR1 and CDR2: ENHRY and SYGVKD. Here the CDR3 reads CAISPTGIETQYF. For the CDR3, the DNA is TGTGCCATCAGTCCAACAGGGATCGAGACCCAGTACTTC.

The chain carries TRBV4-2 and TRBJ1-5; possible D gene TRBD1, 5 bases. Trimming stripped 4 bases from V and 4 bases from J, with 17 bases between. The CDR3 contains 16 residues. CDR1 and CDR2 from the germline V gene are LGHNA and YNFKEQ. This CDR3 reads CASSPGNSQLNQPQHF. DNA of the CDR3: TGTGCCAGCAGCCCAGGGAACTCGCAGCTGAATCAGCCCCAGCATTTT.

This clonotype was found a few times. This chain connects TRBV20-1 to TRBJ1-6; a weak D match, TRBD1 (6 bases). Germline CDR1 is DFQATT and CDR2 is SNEGSKA (reference sequence). V was shortened by 0 bases and J by 7 bases, with 10 bases between the two germline ends. CDR3 length: 14 residues. The CDR3, as DNA: TGCAGTGCTAGAGATCCGGGGGCAAATTCACCCCTCCACTTT. As protein: CSARDPGANSPLHF.

V usage is TRBV27 and J usage is TRBJ2-3; 9 nucleotides line up with TRBD1. Unmatched junction bases numbered 13, after V lost 5 bases and J lost 4 bases. Germline CDR1 and CDR2: MNHEY and SMNVEV (reference sequence). The CDR3 spans 17 residues. The CDR3 DNA sequence: TGTGCCAGCAGTCTAACCGGGACAGGGACCTTCTCAGATACGCAGTATTTT. Translating gives CASSLTGTGTFSDTQYF.